This TCR beta chain was obtained from a study of T cell responses to AZD1222 COVID-19 vaccine. V was pared by 4 bases and J by 5 bases, with 11 bases between. The CDR3 length is 13 residues. CDR1 and CDR2 from the germline V gene are LGHNA and YNFKEQ. Sequencing was performed with immunoSEQ multiplex PCR; in TCRdb, only in-frame clones are kept and a portion is missing. The profile shows roughly 140,000 clones, roughly 92% of them singletons. This clone was observed once. The J gene is TRBJ1-2, the V gene TRBV4-2; possible D gene TRBD1, 6 bases. The specimen was peripheral blood, collected 28 days after the second AZD1222 dose. This receptor was obtained from an adult who received the AZD1222 COVID-19 vaccine. CDR3 bases: TGTGCCAGCAGCCCAGGGGCAGATTATGGCTACACCTTC. Its translation: CASSPGADYGYTF.